The 23 T cell receptor beta chains given below trace back to one sample, sequenced in a study of blood T cells in healthy people across ages. A second PCR of about 6 to 11 cycles used a sample-barcoded 5' primer and a J-beta primer mix. TCRdb re-analysed the 5' RACE reads in MiXCR, keeping a single row per CDR3 protein. The sample holds roughly 1,800,000 distinct CDR3 sequences, less than 50% seen once. Sequenced material: blood. The receptors stem from a woman aged 40 to 50 in good health.

The genes are TRBV7-2 and TRBJ2-5; 7 bases fit TRBD2. CDR3 length: 16 amino acids. V dropped 5 bases and J dropped 3; count of bases not matched to a gene: 12. Per germline, CDR1 SGHTA and CDR2 FQGNSA. The CDR3 DNA is TGTGCCAGCAGCGACCACGGGGGGAGTCGGGAAGAGACCCAGTACTTC. This sequence encodes CASSDHGGSREETQYF. Looking up the rest from reference TRBV7-2 and TRBJ2-5 gives the full variable domain: GAGVSQSPSNKVTEKGKDVELRCDPISGHTALYWYRQSLGQGLEFLIYFQGNSAPDKSGLPSDRFSAERTGGSVSTLTIQRTQQEDSAVYLCASSDHGGSREETQYFGPGTRLLVL.

Worth noting for this clonotype: The CDR3 does not close with the conserved phenylalanine or tryptophan, likely indicating a read error. The chain has TRBV10-3 and TRBJ2-5, with no clear D. Between the trimmed V and J ends, which lost 0 bases and 4 bases, there was a span of 12 bases. The CDR3 length is 15 residues. From germline, CDR1 is ENHRY and CDR2 SYGVKD. The CDR3 loop is CAISESNLMGETQYL. In DNA, the CDR3 is TGTGCCATCAGTGAGTCGAATTTGATGGGAGAGACCCAGTACTTG.

This chain joins TRBV19 and TRBJ2-7, with D possibly being TRBD1 (6 bases). The CDR3 consists of 16 residues. The germline CDR1 and CDR2 sequences are LNHDA and SQIVND (reference sequence). Trimming left V 4 bases short and J 3 bases short, with 19 bases between. The chain's CDR3 is CASSNWARDTDYEQYF. In DNA form, the CDR3 reads TGTGCCAGTAGTAATTGGGCCCGGGACACTGACTACGAGCAGTACTTC. The full variable domain, in which reference TRBV19 and TRBJ2-7 provide the parts outside the CDR3, is DGGITQSPKYLFRKEGQNVTLSCEQNLNHDAMYWYRQDPGQGLRLIYYSQIVNDFQKGDIAEGYSVSREKKESFPLTVTSAQKNPTAFYLCASSNWARDTDYEQYFGPGTRLTVT.

This clonotype was picked up many times. This chain connects TRBV7-9 to TRBJ2-1; 7 bases map to TRBD1. After removal of 5 bases from V and 0 bases from J, the junction contained 16 bases not matched to a gene. CDR1 SEHNR and CDR2 FQNEAQ come from the germline V gene (reference sequence). The CDR3 runs 19 residues. The CDR3 DNA sequence: TGTGCCAGCAGCCAGCCTGTCTCCCCAACAGGGGCCTCCTACAATGAGCAGTTCTTC. It encodes CASSQPVSPTGASYNEQFF.

The chain uses TRBV20-1 and TRBJ2-1, with unresolved D. V shed 0 bases and J shed 6 bases, with 21 bases lying between them. The CDR3 is 17 amino acids. Germline V gives CDR1 DFQATT, CDR2 SNEGSKA (reference sequence). The CDR3 coding sequence is TGCAGTGCTAGAGATATTCTGGTGCACTGGAAACCCAATGAGCAGTTCTTC. Its translation is CSARDILVHWKPNEQFF.

The rearrangement links TRBV5-1 to TRBJ2-1; 7 positions agree with TRBD1. V shed 0 bases, J shed 2 bases, and the junction held 5 bases outside the gene matches. Germline V gene data show CDR1 as SGHRS and CDR2 as YFSETQ. This CDR3 contains 16 residues. The CDR3: CASSLGDSPPYNEQFF. The CDR3 region has the DNA TGCGCCAGCAGCTTGGGGGACAGTCCCCCCTACAATGAGCAGTTCTTC.

This clonotype was recorded a few times. The chain joins TRBV12-3 or TRBV12-4 to TRBJ1-2; D gene unclear. V was shortened by 3 bases and J by 7 bases, with 15 bases between the two germline ends. This CDR3 has 14 amino acids. CDR3 DNA sequence: TGTGCCAGCAGTTTGGGTTGGGGATGGGCTGGCTACACCTTC. Amino acid sequence: CASSLGWGWAGYTF.

The chain links TRBV6-5 to TRBJ2-1; D perhaps matches TRBD2 (8 bases). V gave up 8 bases and J gave up 5 bases, with 16 bases separating them. Germline CDR1 is MNHEY and CDR2 is SVGAGI. The CDR3 is made up of 14 amino acids. CDR3 sequence: CASGTAGAHNEQFF. CDR3 in DNA: TGTGCCAGCGGGACAGCGGGGGCCCACAATGAGCAGTTCTTC.

The chain combines TRBV28 with TRBJ1-2; D call uncertain. V was pared by 10 bases and J by 4 bases, with 16 bases between. CDR1 and CDR2 from the germline V gene are MDHEN and SYDVKM. CDR3 length: 13 residues. CDR3 bases: TGTGCCACCGGAATAGGGCCCACCTATGGCTACACCTTC. Protein product: CATGIGPTYGYTF.

Only a few counts were recorded for this clonotype. The V and J genes are TRBV24-1 and TRBJ1-2, with 9 bases aligning to TRBD1. The length of the CDR3 is 14 residues. Germline CDR1 reads KGHDR; CDR2 reads SFDVKD. The V segment lost 4 bases and the J segment 7 bases; nucleotides outside the gene matches: 6. CDR3 region: CATSDYRGQVGYTF. The CDR3 coding sequence is TGTGCCACCAGTGACTACAGGGGGCAGGTTGGCTACACCTTC.

The chain carries TRBV6-5 and TRBJ1-2, with TRBD1 as a possible D gene (6 bases). V gave up 5 bases and J gave up 4 bases, with 14 bases separating them. Germline CDR1 MNHEY, CDR2 SVGAGI. This CDR3 region has 14 residues. CDR3 nucleotide sequence: TGTGCCAGCAGTACAGGACAGCGGGCCTATGGCTACACCTTC. Protein product: CASSTGQRAYGYTF.

The rearrangement links TRBV28 to TRBJ2-5, with TRBD2 matching 9 bases. This CDR3 is 16 amino acids long. The V and J ends lost 2 bases and 0 bases, in that order; junction bases with no gene match: 4. The germline V gene encodes CDR1 MDHEN and CDR2 SYDVKM. CDR3 nucleotides: TGTGCCAGCAGTTTAGAAGCGGGGGGCTACCAAGAGACCCAGTACTTC. This gives the protein CASSLEAGGYQETQYF. The entire variable domain, with the rest obtained from reference TRBV28 and TRBJ2-5, is as follows: DVKVTQSSRYLVKRTGEKVFLECVQDMDHENMFWYRQDPGLGLRLIYFSYDVKMKEKGDIPEGYSVSREKKERFSLILESASTNQTSMYLCASSLEAGGYQETQYFGPGTRLLVL.

The J gene is TRBJ1-2, the V gene TRBV28; 7 bases fit TRBD1. V was pared by 5 bases and J by 2 bases, with 8 bases of the junction left unmatched. Germline CDR1 MDHEN, CDR2 SYDVKM. The CDR3 is 15 residues long. The CDR3 nucleotides are TGTGCCAGCAGTCACGACAGGGTGGGGAACTATGGCTACACCTTC. This gives the protein CASSHDRVGNYGYTF.

This clonotype was seen more than once but under ten times. The chain carries TRBV29-1 and TRBJ2-1; the match to TRBD1 covers 7 bases. J was trimmed by 6 bases and V by 5 bases; bases with no gene match: 7. Per the germline V gene, CDR1 is SQVTM and CDR2 is ANQGSEA. The CDR3 length is 13 residues. The DNA for the CDR3 is TGCAGCGTTCGCGACAGGGCTGGCAATGAGCAGTTCTTC. Protein sequence: CSVRDRAGNEQFF.

V usage is TRBV4-2 and J usage is TRBJ2-3; 9 bases fit TRBD2. CDR3 length: 16 residues. Looked up from germline, CDR1 is LGHNA and CDR2 is YNFKEQ. V gave up 0 bases and J gave up 7 bases; unmatched junction bases: 8. CDR3 nucleotides: TGTGCCAGCAGCCAAGAGTCCCAGCGGGGGGCCCATACGCAGTATTTT. This codes for CASSQESQRGAHTQYF.

This clonotype was detected a few times. The V and J genes are TRBV28 and TRBJ2-5; D possibly corresponds to TRBD1 (6 bases). CDR1 and CDR2 from the germline V gene are MDHEN and SYDVKM. The V gene lost 5 bases and the J gene lost 1 base, with 11 bases spanning the gap. This CDR3 spans 14 amino acids. This chain's CDR3 is CASSMTGSQETQYF. In DNA form, the CDR3 reads TGTGCCAGCAGTATGACAGGAAGCCAAGAGACCCAGTACTTC.

V usage is TRBV20-1 and J usage is TRBJ1-5; 8 nucleotides match TRBD1. The germline CDR1 and CDR2 sequences are DFQATT and SNEGSKA (reference sequence). The CDR3 extends over 14 amino acids. J lost 2 bases, V lost 6 bases, and 6 bases had no gene match. CDR3: CSALGTGRNQPQHF. The DNA for the CDR3 is TGCAGTGCGCTGGGGACAGGACGCAATCAGCCCCAGCATTTT.

This clonotype has a handful of counts. The rearrangement uses TRBV6-2 or TRBV6-3 and TRBJ2-1; perhaps TRBD2 as D (7 bases). V lost 2 bases and J 8 bases, leaving 16 bases between the germline ends. This CDR3 is 15 amino acids long. Germline V gives CDR1 MNHEY, CDR2 SVGEGT. The CDR3 nucleotides are TGTGCCAGCAGTTACCTCGGAGGGGGGGTAGATGAGCAGTTCTTC. It yields the protein CASSYLGGGVDEQFF.

To note about this clonotype: One junction end does not reproduce the germline sequence, and a read error may be involved. V is TRBV13 and J is TRBJ2-2, with a possible D match to TRBD1 (6 bases). The germline CDR1 and CDR2 sequences are PRHDT and FYEKMQ (reference sequence). The CDR3 is made up of 13 amino acids. CDR3 in amino acids: CVSSPWGPGELFF. The CDR3 DNA follows: TGTGTCAGCAGCCCATGGGGGCCCGGGGAGCTGTTTTTT.

The rearrangement joins TRBV6-6 to TRBJ1-5; D uncertain. The CDR3 loop spans 13 amino acids. Germline assignment: CDR1 MNHNY and CDR2 SVGAGI (reference sequence). Trimming removed 7 bases at V and 3 bases at J, with 10 bases between. The DNA of the CDR3 is TGTGCCAGCATTCAGGATCTCAATCAGCCCCAGCATTTT. Its protein is CASIQDLNQPQHF.

This chain joins TRBV7-9 and TRBJ1-2; D gene uncertain. The germline V gene encodes CDR1 SEHNR and CDR2 FQNEAQ (reference sequence). V was cut by 7 bases and J by 8 bases, with 17 bases left in between. This CDR3 contains 13 residues. CDR3 residues: CASNPSGVQGYTF. The CDR3, as DNA: TGTGCCAGCAACCCCTCAGGCGTCCAGGGCTACACCTTC.

The chain employs TRBV3-1 and TRBJ2-5, with D perhaps matching TRBD2 (6 bases). The CDR3 runs to 13 residues. The V end was cut by 2 bases, the J end by 5 bases, with 9 bases between. Per the germline V gene, CDR1 is LGHDT and CDR2 is YNNKEL (reference sequence). The CDR3: CASSQWGRETQYF. DNA of the CDR3: TGTGCCAGCAGCCAATGGGGGAGGGAGACCCAGTACTTC.

V gene TRBV6-2 or TRBV6-3 combines with J gene TRBJ2-2; TRBD1 matches 9 bases. V lost 5 bases to trimming and J lost 3 bases; unmatched junction nucleotides: 10. The CDR3 consists of 17 residues. The germline V gene has CDR1 MNHEY and CDR2 SVGEGT. CDR3 sequence (DNA): TGTGCCAGCAGTCCGAACTACAGGACAGGGGACACCGGGGAGCTGTTTTTT. Its protein is CASSPNYRTGDTGELFF.